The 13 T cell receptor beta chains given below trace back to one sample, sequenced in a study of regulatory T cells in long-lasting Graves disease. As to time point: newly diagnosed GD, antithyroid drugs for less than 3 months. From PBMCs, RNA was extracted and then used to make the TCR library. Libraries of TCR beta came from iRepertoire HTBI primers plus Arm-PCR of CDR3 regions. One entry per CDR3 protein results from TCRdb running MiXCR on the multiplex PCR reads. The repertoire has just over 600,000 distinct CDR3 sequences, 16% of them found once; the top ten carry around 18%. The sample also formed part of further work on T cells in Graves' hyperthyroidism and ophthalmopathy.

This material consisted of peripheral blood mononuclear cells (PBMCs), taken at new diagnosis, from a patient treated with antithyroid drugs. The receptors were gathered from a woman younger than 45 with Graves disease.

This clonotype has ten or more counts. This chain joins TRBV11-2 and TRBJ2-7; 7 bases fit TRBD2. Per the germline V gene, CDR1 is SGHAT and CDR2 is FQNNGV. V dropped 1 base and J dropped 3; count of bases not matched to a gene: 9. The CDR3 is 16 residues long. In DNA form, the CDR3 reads TGTGCCAGCAGCTTAGGACGGCGGGAGAGGGGCTACGAGCAGTACTTC. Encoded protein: CASSLGRRERGYEQYF.

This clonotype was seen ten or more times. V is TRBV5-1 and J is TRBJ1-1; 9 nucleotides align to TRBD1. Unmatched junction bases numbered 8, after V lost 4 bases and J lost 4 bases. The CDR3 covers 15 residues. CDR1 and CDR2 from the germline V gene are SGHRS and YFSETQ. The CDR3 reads CASSAQGAVFTEAFF. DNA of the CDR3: TGCGCCAGCAGCGCACAGGGGGCCGTGTTCACTGAAGCTTTCTTT.

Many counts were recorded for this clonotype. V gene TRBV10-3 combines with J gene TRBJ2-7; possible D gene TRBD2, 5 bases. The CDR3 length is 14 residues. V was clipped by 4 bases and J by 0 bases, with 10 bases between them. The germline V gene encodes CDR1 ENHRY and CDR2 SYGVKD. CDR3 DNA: TGTGCCATCAGTGTTACGGGGAGCTCCTACGAGCAGTACTTC. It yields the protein CAISVTGSSYEQYF.

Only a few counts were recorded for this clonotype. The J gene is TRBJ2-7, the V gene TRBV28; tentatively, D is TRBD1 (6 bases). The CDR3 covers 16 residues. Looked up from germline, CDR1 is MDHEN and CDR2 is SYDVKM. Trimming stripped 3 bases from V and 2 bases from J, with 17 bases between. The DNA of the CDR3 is TGTGCCAGCAGTTTCCAATACAGGGCCCCTACCTACGAGCAGTACTTC. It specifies CASSFQYRAPTYEQYF. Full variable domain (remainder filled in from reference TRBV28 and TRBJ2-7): DVKVTQSSRYLVKRTGEKVFLECVQDMDHENMFWYRQDPGLGLRLIYFSYDVKMKEKGDIPEGYSVSREKKERFSLILESASTNQTSMYLCASSFQYRAPTYEQYFGPGTRLTVT.

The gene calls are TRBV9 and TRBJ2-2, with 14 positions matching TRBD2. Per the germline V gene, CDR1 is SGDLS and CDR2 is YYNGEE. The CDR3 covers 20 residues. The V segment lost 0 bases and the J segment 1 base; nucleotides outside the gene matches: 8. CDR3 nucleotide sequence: TGTGCCAGCAGCGTAGGTCCCGGGACTAGCGGGAGCGGGAACACCGGGGAGCTGTTTTTT. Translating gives CASSVGPGTSGSGNTGELFF.

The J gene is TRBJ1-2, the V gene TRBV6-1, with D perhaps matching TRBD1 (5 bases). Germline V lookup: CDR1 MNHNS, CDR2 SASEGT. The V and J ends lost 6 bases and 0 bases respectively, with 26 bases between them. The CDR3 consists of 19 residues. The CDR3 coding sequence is TGTGCCAGCAGCCTGAACAGGAAACAATTTTTTGTTTCTAACTATGGCTACACCTTC. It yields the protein CASSLNRKQFFVSNYGYTF.

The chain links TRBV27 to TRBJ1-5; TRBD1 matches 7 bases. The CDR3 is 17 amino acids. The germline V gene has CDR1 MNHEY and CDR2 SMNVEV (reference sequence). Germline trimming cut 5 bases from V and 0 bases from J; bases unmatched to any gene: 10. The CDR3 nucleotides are TGTGCCAGCAGTCCCGGCGCAGGGGGATATAGCAATCAGCCCCAGCATTTT. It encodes CASSPGAGGYSNQPQHF.

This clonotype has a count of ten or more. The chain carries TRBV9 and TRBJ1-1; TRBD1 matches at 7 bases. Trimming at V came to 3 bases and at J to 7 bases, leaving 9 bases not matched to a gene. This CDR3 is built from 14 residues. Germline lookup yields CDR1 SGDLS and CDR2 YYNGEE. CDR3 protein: CASSGGQDLYEAFF. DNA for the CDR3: TGTGCCAGCAGCGGTGGACAGGACCTTTATGAAGCTTTCTTT. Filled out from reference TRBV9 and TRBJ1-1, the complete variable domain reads DSGVTQTPKHLITATGQRVTLRCSPRSGDLSVYWYQQSLDQGLQFLIQYYNGEERAKGNILERFSAQQFPDLHSELNLSSLELGDSALYFCASSGGQDLYEAFFGQGTRLTVV.

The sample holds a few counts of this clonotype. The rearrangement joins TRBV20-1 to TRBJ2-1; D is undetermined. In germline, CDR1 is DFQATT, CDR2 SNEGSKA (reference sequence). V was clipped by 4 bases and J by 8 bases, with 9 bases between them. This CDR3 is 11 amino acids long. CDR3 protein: CSATHPDEQFF. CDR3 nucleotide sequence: TGCAGTGCTACTCACCCGGATGAGCAGTTCTTC.

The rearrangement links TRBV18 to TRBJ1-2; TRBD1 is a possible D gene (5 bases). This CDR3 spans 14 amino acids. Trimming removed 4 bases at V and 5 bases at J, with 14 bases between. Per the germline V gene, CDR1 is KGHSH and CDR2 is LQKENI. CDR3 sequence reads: CASSHTGPDYGYTF. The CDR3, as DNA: TGTGCCAGCTCACATACAGGACCGGATTATGGCTACACCTTC.

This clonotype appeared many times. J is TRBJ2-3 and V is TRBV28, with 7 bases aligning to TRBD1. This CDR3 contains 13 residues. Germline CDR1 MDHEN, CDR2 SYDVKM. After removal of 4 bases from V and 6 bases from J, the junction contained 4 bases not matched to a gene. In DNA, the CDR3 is TGTGCCAGCAGTTCCGGGACAGTGGATACGCAGTATTTT. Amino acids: CASSSGTVDTQYF. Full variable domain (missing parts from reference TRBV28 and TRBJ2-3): DVKVTQSSRYLVKRTGEKVFLECVQDMDHENMFWYRQDPGLGLRLIYFSYDVKMKEKGDIPEGYSVSREKKERFSLILESASTNQTSMYLCASSSGTVDTQYFGPGTRLTVL.

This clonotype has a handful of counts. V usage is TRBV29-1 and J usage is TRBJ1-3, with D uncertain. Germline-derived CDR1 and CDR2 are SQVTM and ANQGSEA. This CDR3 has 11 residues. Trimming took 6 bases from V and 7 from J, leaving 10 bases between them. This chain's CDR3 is CSVWVGNTIYF. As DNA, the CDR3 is TGCAGCGTGTGGGTAGGGAACACCATATATTTT. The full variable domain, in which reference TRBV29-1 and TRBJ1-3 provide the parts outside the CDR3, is SAVISQKPSRDICQRGTSLTIQCQVDSQVTMMFWYRQQPGQSLTLIATANQGSEATYESGFVIDKFPISRPNLTFSTLTVSNMSPEDSSIYLCSVWVGNTIYFGEGSWLTVV.

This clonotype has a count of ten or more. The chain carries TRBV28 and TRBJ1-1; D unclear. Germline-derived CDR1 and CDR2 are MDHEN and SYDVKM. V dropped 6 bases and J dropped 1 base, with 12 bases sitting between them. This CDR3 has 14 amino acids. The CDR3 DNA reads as TGTGCCAGCAGATATTTTGGCGGGAACACTGAAGCTTTCTTT. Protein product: CASRYFGGNTEAFF.